These 25 T cell receptor beta chains came from one sample sequenced in a study of T-cell reconstitution after alpha-beta-depleted transplantation in children. Unique molecular identifiers were used in preparing the TCRbeta library. TCRdb recomputed calls from the PCR reads with MiXCR, one row per CDR3 protein. The data hold about 600,000 distinct CDR3 sequences, with around 23% observed a single time. The source material was PBMCs, mostly from graft donor cells, sampled 360 days after TCRalphabeta/CD19-depleted stem cell transplant. The source of these receptors is a boy under three years old who had a stem cell transplant for acute myeloid leukemia, so the T cells may come from the graft donor.

The chain is built from TRBV27 and TRBJ2-3; 9 nucleotides agree with TRBD2. Germline lookup yields CDR1 MNHEY and CDR2 SMNVEV (reference sequence). V lost 2 bases to trimming and J lost 4 bases; unmatched junction nucleotides: 4. The CDR3 loop spans 15 amino acids. CDR3 coding DNA: TGTGCCAGCAGTTTACCGGGACTAGCTGCAGATACGCAGTATTTT. This gives the protein CASSLPGLAADTQYF.

This clonotype was seen repeatedly, ten times or more. The chain links TRBV20-1 to TRBJ1-4, with 8 bases fitting TRBD1. V dropped 0 bases and J dropped 6; count of bases not matched to a gene: 6. Germline V lookup: CDR1 DFQATT, CDR2 SNEGSKA (reference sequence). This CDR3 contains 15 residues. This CDR3 is CSARDGQGGDEKLFF. For the CDR3, the DNA is TGCAGTGCTAGAGACGGACAGGGTGGGGATGAAAAACTGTTTTTT.

This clonotype was detected a few times. V is TRBV4-1 and J is TRBJ1-1; D is perhaps TRBD1 (6 bases). CDR3 length: 16 amino acids. Germline V CDR1 and CDR2: MGHRA, YSYEKL. Trimming took off 0 bases at V and 1 base at J, with 12 bases between the two ends. Written as DNA, the CDR3 is TGCGCCAGCAGCCAAGATCAGGGGCGGCCGAACACTGAAGCTTTCTTT. As protein: CASSQDQGRPNTEAFF.

The rearrangement links TRBV5-1 to TRBJ1-2, with 8 bases lining up with TRBD1. The germline CDR1 and CDR2 sequences are SGHRS and YFSETQ. V lost 0 bases and J lost 5; bases outside the gene matches: 9. This CDR3 has 16 residues. CDR3 nucleotides: TGCGCCAGCAGCTTGGGTCCAGGGGGCCAAACTTATGGCTACACCTTC. Translation: CASSLGPGGQTYGYTF.

The rearrangement joins TRBV7-2 to TRBJ2-2; the D gene is possibly TRBD1 (6 bases). The CDR3 extends over 12 amino acids. Looked up from germline, CDR1 is SGHTA and CDR2 is FQGNSA. This CDR3 reads CASTGLTGELFF. CDR3 nucleotides: TGTGCGAGTACAGGGTTGACCGGGGAGCTGTTTTTT.

This clonotype was seen repeatedly, ten times or more. CDR3 DNA: TGTGCCAGCGGATGGGAAACGAGCTCCTACGAGCAGTACGTC. Translation gives CASGWETSSYEQYV. The genes are TRBV6-1 and TRBJ2-7; the D is unclear. The CDR3 is 14 amino acids. V lost 8 bases and J 0 bases, leaving 14 bases between the germline ends. Germline V CDR1 and CDR2: MNHNS, SASEGT.

The chain carries TRBV19 and TRBJ1-1; D not certain. The CDR3 runs 15 residues. Deletions cut 3 bases from V and 8 bases from J, with 19 bases between. Germline V gene lookup returns CDR1 LNHDA and CDR2 SQIVND (reference sequence). The CDR3 here is CASSIIGIGVREAFF. CDR3 bases: TGTGCCAGTAGTATTATCGGGATCGGGGTTCGAGAAGCTTTCTTT.

This clonotype was observed a handful of times. The chain recombines TRBV6-2 or TRBV6-3 with TRBJ2-3; D remains ambiguous. Trimming left V 2 bases short and J 4 bases short, with 16 bases between. The CDR3 is 16 amino acids. Germline V gene data show CDR1 as MNHEY and CDR2 as SVGEGT. The CDR3 bases are TGTGCCAGCAGTTACAACCGGCCTCCCCGACCAGATACGCAGTATTTT. Translated, it gives CASSYNRPPRPDTQYF.

This clonotype was seen many times. The CDR3 is CASSFVSDTQYF. DNA for the CDR3: TGTGCCAGCAGTTTTGTGTCAGATACGCAGTATTTT. The chain couples TRBV12-3 or TRBV12-4 to TRBJ2-3, with D uncertain. Trimming removed 3 bases at V and 4 bases at J, with 5 bases between. The CDR3 is made up of 12 amino acids.

The chain joins TRBV25-1 to TRBJ2-7; no definite D call. This CDR3 has 14 residues. V dropped 3 bases and J dropped 3 bases, with 12 bases sitting between them. Germline lookup yields CDR1 MGHDK and CDR2 SYGVNS. CDR3 DNA sequence: TGTGCCAGCAGTGAGGCCAGCCAATACTACGAGCAGTACTTC. This sequence encodes CASSEASQYYEQYF.

This clonotype was seen repeatedly, ten times or more. The V gene is TRBV5-1, the J gene TRBJ2-1, with 11 bases that match TRBD1. Germline assignment: CDR1 SGHRS and CDR2 YFSETQ. The trim removed 4 bases at V and 6 bases at J, leaving 9 bases unmatched. This CDR3 contains 16 residues. CDR3 sequence: CASSVPTGTGGNEQFF. DNA for the CDR3: TGCGCCAGCAGCGTACCGACCGGGACAGGGGGCAATGAGCAGTTCTTC.

This clonotype has at least ten counts. The genes are TRBV29-1 and TRBJ2-3; a weak D match, TRBD2 (5 bases). Per germline, CDR1 SQVTM and CDR2 ANQGSEA. V gave up 7 bases and J gave up 0 bases, with 17 bases separating them. The CDR3 has 15 amino acids. The CDR3 DNA reads as TGCAGCGCCCCCCCTACTAGAACTAGCACAGATACGCAGTATTTT. This translates into CSAPPTRTSTDTQYF.

This clonotype was seen a few times. This sequence joins TRBV20-1 and TRBJ1-1; 9 positions match TRBD1. Germline CDR1 is DFQATT and CDR2 is SNEGSKA (reference sequence). The V segment lost 1 base and the J segment 1 base; nucleotides outside the gene matches: 16. The CDR3 has 19 amino acids. The CDR3 nucleotides read TGCAGTGCTAGAGGGGCGGGGACAGGGCTTAAAGCCCAGAACACTGAAGCTTTCTTT. It codes for CSARGAGTGLKAQNTEAFF.

The chain combines TRBV4-3 with TRBJ2-7; D is undetermined. The CDR3 sequence is 13 residues long. Germline V gene data show CDR1 as LGHNA and CDR2 as YSLEER. Trimming stripped 0 bases from V and 7 bases from J, with 10 bases between. In nucleotides, the CDR3 is TGCGCCAGCAGCCAAGATGTTTGGGAAGAGCAGTACTTC. It codes for CASSQDVWEEQYF.

V usage is TRBV6-5 and J usage is TRBJ1-1, with no clear D. The CDR3 has 14 amino acids. Deletions cut 4 bases from V and 1 base from J, with 10 bases between. Germline V gives CDR1 MNHEY, CDR2 SVGAGI. CDR3 DNA: TGTGCCAGCAGTTCAACCACTCCGAACACTGAAGCTTTCTTT. Translated, it gives CASSSTTPNTEAFF.

This clonotype was found many times. V is TRBV12-3 or TRBV12-4 and J is TRBJ2-3; TRBD1 or TRBD2 may be the D gene (5 bases each). V lost 3 bases to trimming and J lost 2 bases, with 9 bases between them. This CDR3 contains 14 residues. CDR3 loop: CASSFREYTDTQYF. The CDR3 DNA follows: TGTGCCAGCAGTTTCAGGGAGTACACAGATACGCAGTATTTT.

This clonotype showed up many times. The chain has TRBV7-2 and TRBJ2-3; tentative D call: TRBD1 (6 bases). Per germline, CDR1 SGHTA and CDR2 FQGNSA. The V end was cut by 4 bases, the J end by 1 base, with 15 bases between. The CDR3 loop spans 16 amino acids. The chain's CDR3 is CASSSLTGWGTDTQYF. CDR3 coding DNA: TGTGCCAGCAGCTCCTTAACAGGGTGGGGCACAGATACGCAGTATTTT.

The chain is built from TRBV7-2 and TRBJ2-1, with D perhaps assigned TRBD1 or TRBD2 (6 bases each). The CDR3 runs 13 residues. Per the germline V gene, CDR1 is SGHTA and CDR2 is FQGNSA. Between the trimmed V and J ends, which lost 1 base and 8 bases, there was a span of 9 bases. CDR3 coding DNA: TGTGCCAGCAGCTTAGTGGGGGGCGATGAGCAGTTCTTC. It specifies CASSLVGGDEQFF.

This chain connects TRBV6-1 to TRBJ2-5; D tentatively fits TRBD1 or TRBD2 (6 bases each). This CDR3 region has 15 residues. Germline assignment: CDR1 MNHNS and CDR2 SASEGT. V dropped 6 bases and J dropped 0 bases, with 14 bases sitting between them. The CDR3 coding sequence is TGTGCCAGCAGCCCCGGGGGCGTCTACCAAGAGACCCAGTACTTC. Translation: CASSPGGVYQETQYF.

The chain couples TRBV29-1 to TRBJ2-3; D perhaps matches TRBD1 (5 bases). Looked up from germline, CDR1 is SQVTM and CDR2 is ANQGSEA. V was pared by 6 bases and J by 0 bases, with 28 bases between. This CDR3 contains 19 residues. The DNA of the CDR3 is TGCAGCGTGGTCGAACCAGGCAGGGTTGTCCTTTTTAGCACAGATACGCAGTATTTT. Translated: CSVVEPGRVVLFSTDTQYF.

This clonotype was seen only a few times. The gene calls are TRBV20-1 and TRBJ2-7; D remains ambiguous. Germline V gene lookup returns CDR1 DFQATT and CDR2 SNEGSKA (reference sequence). Between the trimmed V and J ends, which lost 7 bases and 0 bases, there was a span of 10 bases. The CDR3 has 12 amino acids. CDR3 protein: CSDGISSYEQYF. The CDR3 region has the DNA TGCAGTGATGGGATAAGCTCCTACGAGCAGTACTTC.

The V call is TRBV13, the J call TRBJ1-2, with D maybe TRBD1 (5 bases). Looked up from germline, CDR1 is PRHDT and CDR2 is FYEKMQ (reference sequence). The germline V and J ends were trimmed by 3 bases and 4 bases, with 9 bases remaining between them. The CDR3 loop spans 13 amino acids. CDR3 loop: CASSLGRSYGYTF. In DNA form, the CDR3 reads TGTGCCAGCAGCTTGGGACGAAGCTATGGCTACACCTTC.

DNA of the CDR3: TGTGCCAGCAGCTTACAGGGTTCGGGGCAGTTCTTC. Amino acid sequence: CASSLQGSGQFF. V usage is TRBV11-3 and J usage is TRBJ2-1; maybe TRBD1 (5 bases). Germline CDR1 SGHNT, CDR2 YENEEA. Trimming removed 2 bases from V and 12 bases from J, with 11 bases in between. The CDR3 contains 12 residues.

At least ten counts were recorded for this clonotype. The J gene is TRBJ2-2, the V gene TRBV4-3; D possibly corresponds to TRBD2 (6 bases). From germline, CDR1 is LGHNA and CDR2 YSLEER. The CDR3 is 15 amino acids. Trimming shortened V by 3 bases and J by 6 bases, and 14 bases separated the two germline ends. CDR3 DNA sequence: TGCGCCAGCAGCCAGCTCCAGGCGGGACCCGGGGAGCTGTTTTTT. Translating it yields CASSQLQAGPGELFF.

This clonotype occurred many times. The V gene is TRBV12-3 or TRBV12-4, the J gene TRBJ2-7; 10 bases are shared with TRBD1. V lost 6 bases and J lost 3; bases outside the gene matches: 2. CDR3 length: 13 amino acids. CDR3 sequence: CASSRDRGYEQYF. In nucleotides, the CDR3 is TGTGCCAGCAGCCGGGACAGGGGCTACGAGCAGTACTTC.